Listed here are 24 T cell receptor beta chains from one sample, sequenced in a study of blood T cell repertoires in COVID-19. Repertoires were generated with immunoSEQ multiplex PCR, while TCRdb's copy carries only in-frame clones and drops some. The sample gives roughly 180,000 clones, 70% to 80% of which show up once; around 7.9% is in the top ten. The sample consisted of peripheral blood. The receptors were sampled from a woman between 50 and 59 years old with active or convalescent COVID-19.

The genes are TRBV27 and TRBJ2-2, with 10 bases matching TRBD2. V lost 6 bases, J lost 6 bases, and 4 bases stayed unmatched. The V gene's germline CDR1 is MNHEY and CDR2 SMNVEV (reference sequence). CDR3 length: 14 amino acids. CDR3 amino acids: CASRAGTSAGELFF. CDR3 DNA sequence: TGTGCCAGCAGGGCCGGGACTAGCGCCGGGGAGCTGTTTTTT.

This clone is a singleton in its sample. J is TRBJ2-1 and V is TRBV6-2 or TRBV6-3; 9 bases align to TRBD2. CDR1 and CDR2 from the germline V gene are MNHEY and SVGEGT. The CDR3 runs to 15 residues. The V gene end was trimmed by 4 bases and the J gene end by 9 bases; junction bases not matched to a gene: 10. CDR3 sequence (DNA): TGTGCCAGCAGTTGGGTGCGGGAGGGCCCAGTTGAGCAGTTCTTC. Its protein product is CASSWVREGPVEQFF.

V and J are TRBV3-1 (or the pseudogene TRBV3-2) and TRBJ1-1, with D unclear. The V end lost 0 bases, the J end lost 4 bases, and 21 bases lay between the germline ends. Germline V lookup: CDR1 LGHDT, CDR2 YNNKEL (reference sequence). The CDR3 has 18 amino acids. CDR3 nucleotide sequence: TGTGCCAGCAGCCAAGATTCGTGGGCAGATCTACGGGGCACTGAAGCTTTCTTT. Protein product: CASSQDSWADLRGTEAFF.

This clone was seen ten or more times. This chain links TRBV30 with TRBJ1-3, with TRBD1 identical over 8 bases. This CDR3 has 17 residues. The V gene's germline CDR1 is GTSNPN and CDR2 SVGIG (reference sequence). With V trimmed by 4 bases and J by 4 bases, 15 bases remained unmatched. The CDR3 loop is CAWKSGGAESVGNTIYF. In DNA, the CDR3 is TGTGCCTGGAAGTCAGGGGGCGCCGAGTCGGTCGGAAACACCATATATTTT. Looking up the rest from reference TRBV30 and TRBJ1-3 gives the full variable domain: SQTIHQWPATLVQPVGSPLSLECTVEGTSNPNLYWYRQAAGRGLQLLFYSVGIGQISSEVPQNLSASRPQDRQFILSSKKLLLSDSGFYLCAWKSGGAESVGNTIYFGEGSWLTVV.

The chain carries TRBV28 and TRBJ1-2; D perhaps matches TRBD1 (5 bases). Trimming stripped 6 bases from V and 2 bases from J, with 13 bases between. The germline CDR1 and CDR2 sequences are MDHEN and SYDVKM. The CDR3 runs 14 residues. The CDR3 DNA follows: TGTGCCAGCAGGCCAGGGAACGTAAACTATGGCTACACCTTC. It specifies CASRPGNVNYGYTF.

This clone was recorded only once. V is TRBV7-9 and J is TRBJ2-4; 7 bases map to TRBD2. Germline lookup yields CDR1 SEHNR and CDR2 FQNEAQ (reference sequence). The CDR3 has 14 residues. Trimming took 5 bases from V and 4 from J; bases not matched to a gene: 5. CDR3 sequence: CASSPWEGKNIQYF. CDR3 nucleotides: TGTGCCAGCAGCCCGTGGGAGGGGAAAAACATTCAGTACTTC. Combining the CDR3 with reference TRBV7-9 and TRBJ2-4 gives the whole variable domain DTGVSQNPRHKITKRGQNVTFRCDPISEHNRLYWYRQTLGQGPEFLTYFQNEAQLEKSRLLSDRFSAERPKGSFSTLEIQRTEQGDSAMYLCASSPWEGKNIQYFGAGTRLSVL.

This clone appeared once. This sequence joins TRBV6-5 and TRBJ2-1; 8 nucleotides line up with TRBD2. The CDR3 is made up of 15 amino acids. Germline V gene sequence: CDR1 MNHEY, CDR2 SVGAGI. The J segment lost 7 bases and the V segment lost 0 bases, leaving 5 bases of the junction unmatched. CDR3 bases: TGTGCCAGCAGTTACTCTGGCGGGAGGTGGAATGAGCAGTTCTTC. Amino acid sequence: CASSYSGGRWNEQFF.

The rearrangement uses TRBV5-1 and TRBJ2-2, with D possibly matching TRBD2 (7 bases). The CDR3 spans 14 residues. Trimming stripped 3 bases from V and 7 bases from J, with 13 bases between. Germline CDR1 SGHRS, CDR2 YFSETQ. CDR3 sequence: CASSSRGGGGELFF. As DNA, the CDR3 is TGCGCCAGCAGCTCCCGCGGGGGCGGCGGGGAGCTGTTTTTT.

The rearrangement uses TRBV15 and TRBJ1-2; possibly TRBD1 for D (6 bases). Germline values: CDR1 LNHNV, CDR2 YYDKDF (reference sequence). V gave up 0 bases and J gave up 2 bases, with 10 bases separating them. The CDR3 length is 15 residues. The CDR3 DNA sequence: TGTGCCACCAGCAGAGAGAGACAGGCGAACTATGGCTACACCTTC. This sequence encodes CATSRERQANYGYTF.

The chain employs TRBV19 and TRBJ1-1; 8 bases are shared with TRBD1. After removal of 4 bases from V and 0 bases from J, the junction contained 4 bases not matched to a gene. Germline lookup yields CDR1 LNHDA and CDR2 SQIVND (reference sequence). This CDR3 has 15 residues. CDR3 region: CASSKPGQVNTEAFF. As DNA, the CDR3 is TGTGCCAGTAGTAAGCCGGGACAGGTGAACACTGAAGCTTTCTTT.

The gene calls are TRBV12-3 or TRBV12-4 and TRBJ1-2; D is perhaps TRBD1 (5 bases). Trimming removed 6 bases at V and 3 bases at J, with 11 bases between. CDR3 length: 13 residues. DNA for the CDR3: TGTGCCAGCAGCCCGGACACCTACTATGGCTACACCTTC. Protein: CASSPDTYYGYTF.

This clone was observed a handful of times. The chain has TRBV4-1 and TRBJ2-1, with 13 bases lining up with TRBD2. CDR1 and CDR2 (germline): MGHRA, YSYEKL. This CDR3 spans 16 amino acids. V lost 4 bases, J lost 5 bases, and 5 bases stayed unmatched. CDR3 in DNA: TGCGCCAGCAGCCCGTATGGGACTAGCGGGAACAATGAGCAGTTCTTC. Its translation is CASSPYGTSGNNEQFF.

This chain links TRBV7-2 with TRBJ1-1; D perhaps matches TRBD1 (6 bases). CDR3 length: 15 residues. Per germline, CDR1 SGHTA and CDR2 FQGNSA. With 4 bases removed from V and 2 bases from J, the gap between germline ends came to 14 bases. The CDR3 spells CASSSHTGFNTEAFF. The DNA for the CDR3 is TGTGCCAGCAGCTCACACACAGGGTTTAACACTGAAGCTTTCTTT.

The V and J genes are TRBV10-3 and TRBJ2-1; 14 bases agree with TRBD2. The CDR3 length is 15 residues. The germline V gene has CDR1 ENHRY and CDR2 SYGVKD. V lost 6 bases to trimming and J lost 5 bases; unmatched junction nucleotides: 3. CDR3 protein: CAIRGTSGSHNEQFF. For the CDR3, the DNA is TGTGCCATCAGGGGGACTAGCGGGAGTCACAATGAGCAGTTCTTC.

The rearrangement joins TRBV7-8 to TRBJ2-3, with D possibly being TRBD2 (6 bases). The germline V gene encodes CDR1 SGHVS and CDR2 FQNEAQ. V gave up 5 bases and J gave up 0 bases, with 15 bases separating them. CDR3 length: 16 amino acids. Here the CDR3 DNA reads TGTGCCAGCAGCGTTAACCTCCTAGCGAGCACAGATACGCAGTATTTT. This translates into CASSVNLLASTDTQYF.

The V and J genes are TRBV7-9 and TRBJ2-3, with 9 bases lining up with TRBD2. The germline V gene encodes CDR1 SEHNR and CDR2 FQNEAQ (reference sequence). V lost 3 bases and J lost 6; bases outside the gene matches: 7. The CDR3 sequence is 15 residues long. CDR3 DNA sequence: TGTGCCAGCAGCTTGCTAGCGGGATCAGGGGATACGCAGTATTTT. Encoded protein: CASSLLAGSGDTQYF.

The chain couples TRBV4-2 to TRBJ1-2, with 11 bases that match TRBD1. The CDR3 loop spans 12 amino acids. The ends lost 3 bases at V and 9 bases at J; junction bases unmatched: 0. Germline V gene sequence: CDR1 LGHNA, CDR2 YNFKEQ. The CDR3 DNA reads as TGTGCCAGCAGCCAGGACAGGGGGCGCTACACCTTC. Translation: CASSQDRGRYTF.

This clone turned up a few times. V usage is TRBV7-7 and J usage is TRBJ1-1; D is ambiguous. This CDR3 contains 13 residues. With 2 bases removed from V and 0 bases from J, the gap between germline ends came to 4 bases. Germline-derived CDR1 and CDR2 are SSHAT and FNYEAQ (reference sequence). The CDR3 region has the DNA TGTGCCAGCAGCTTATATGTGAACACTGAAGCTTTCTTT. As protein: CASSLYVNTEAFF. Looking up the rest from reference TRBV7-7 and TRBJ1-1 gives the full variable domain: GAGVSQSPRYKVTKRGQDVTLRCDPISSHATLYWYQQALGQGPEFLTYFNYEAQPDKSGLPSDRFSAERPEGSISTLTIQRTEQRDSAMYRCASSLYVNTEAFFGQGTRLTVV.

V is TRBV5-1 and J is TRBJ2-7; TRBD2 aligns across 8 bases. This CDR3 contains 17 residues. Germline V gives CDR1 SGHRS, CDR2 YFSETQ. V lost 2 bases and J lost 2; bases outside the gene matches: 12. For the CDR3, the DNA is TGCGCCAGCAGCTTAAACCCCCGGACTAGCTGGGCCTACGAGCAGTACTTC. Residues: CASSLNPRTSWAYEQYF.

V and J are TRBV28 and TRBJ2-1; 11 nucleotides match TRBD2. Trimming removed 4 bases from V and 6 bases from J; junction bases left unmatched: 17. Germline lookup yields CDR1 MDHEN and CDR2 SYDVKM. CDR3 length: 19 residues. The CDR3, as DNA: TGTGCCAGCAGTTCAACCTACCCGGGACTAGCGGCCGTAAGCAATGAGCAGTTCTTC. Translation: CASSSTYPGLAAVSNEQFF.

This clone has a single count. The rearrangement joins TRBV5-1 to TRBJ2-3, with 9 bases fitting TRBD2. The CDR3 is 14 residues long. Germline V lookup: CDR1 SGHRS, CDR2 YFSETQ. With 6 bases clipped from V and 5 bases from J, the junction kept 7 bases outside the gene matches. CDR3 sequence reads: CASKGGGAKDTQYF. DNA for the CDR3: TGCGCCAGCAAAGGCGGGGGGGCGAAAGATACGCAGTATTTT.

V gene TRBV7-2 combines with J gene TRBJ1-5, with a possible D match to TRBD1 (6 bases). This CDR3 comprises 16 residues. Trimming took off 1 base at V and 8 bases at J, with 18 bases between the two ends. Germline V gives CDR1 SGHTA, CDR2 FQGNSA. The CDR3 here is CASSLDWGGKGEPQHF. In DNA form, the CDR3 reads TGTGCCAGCAGCTTAGATTGGGGGGGCAAAGGGGAGCCCCAGCATTTT.

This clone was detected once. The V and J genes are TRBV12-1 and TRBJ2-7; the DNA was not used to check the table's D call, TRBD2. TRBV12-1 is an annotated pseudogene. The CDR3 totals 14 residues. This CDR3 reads CASSSVAGDNEQYF. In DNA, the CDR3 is TGTGCCAGCAGCTCTGTAGCGGGAGACAACGAGCAGTACTTC.

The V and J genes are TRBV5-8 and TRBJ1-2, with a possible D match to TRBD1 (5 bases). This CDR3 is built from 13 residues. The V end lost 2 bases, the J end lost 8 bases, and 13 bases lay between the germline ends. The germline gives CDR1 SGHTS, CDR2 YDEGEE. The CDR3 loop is CASSFRQSGGYTF. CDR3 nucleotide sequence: TGTGCCAGCAGCTTTCGGCAGTCAGGGGGCTACACCTTC.